This T cell receptor (beta chain) originates from a study of response to subunit inactivated influenza vaccine. Each CDR3 protein gets one entry after TCRdb re-called the RT-PCR reads with MiXCR. The table shows hundreds of thousands of distinct CDR3 sequences, with roughly 10% occurring only once. The CDR3 extends over 11 amino acids. Germline values: CDR1 MDHEN, CDR2 SYDVKM. V lost 7 bases, J lost 3 bases, and 7 bases lay in between. Worth noting for this clonotype: Its antigen is not identified.

General study points: The authors proposed limited new T cell recruitment per seasonal influenza vaccination.

The receptor comes from a man aged 50-59 years who received an inactivated influenza vaccine. Sample: PBMCs from blood, taken on the day of vaccination. J is TRBJ2-7 and V is TRBV28; D gene ambiguous. The CDR3 DNA is TGTGCCAGCACCACCGGCTACGAGCAGTACTTC. This codes for CASTTGYEQYF. Together with reference TRBV28 and TRBJ2-7, the CDR3 gives the full variable domain: DVKVTQSSRYLVKRTGEKVFLECVQDMDHENMFWYRQDPGLGLRLIYFSYDVKMKEKGDIPEGYSVSREKKERFSLILESASTNQTSMYLCASTTGYEQYFGPGTRLTVT.